This entry concerns a single T cell receptor (beta chain). This sample stems from a study of blood T cell repertoires in COVID-19. Study overall: PBMCs, B-cell-depleted T cells, or T cells provided the cDNA or gDNA that made up the material.

V shed 1 base and J 8 bases; nucleotides not matched to a gene: 9. From germline, CDR1 is LGHDT and CDR2 YNNKEL (reference sequence). This CDR3 is 16 amino acids long. The authors' processing: How many nucleated cells were present was estimated from reference gene primer amplification. Profiling relied on immunoSEQ multiplex PCR, and the TCRdb table lists in-frame clones only, not all of them. V, J and clone size are those of that table, while D and trimming were read from the DNA. Of 70,000 or so clones detected, roughly 85% appear once; the ten largest clones hold around 32%. The V call is TRBV3-1 (or the pseudogene TRBV3-2), the J call TRBJ1-4; 8 nucleotides match TRBD1. Sample: peripheral blood. The TCR comes from a woman aged 80 or over with active or convalescent COVID-19. The CDR3 DNA reads TGTGCCAGCAGCCAAGGCCCCCAGGGGGCGCGGGAAAAACTGTTTTTT. Its translation is CASSQGPQGAREKLFF.